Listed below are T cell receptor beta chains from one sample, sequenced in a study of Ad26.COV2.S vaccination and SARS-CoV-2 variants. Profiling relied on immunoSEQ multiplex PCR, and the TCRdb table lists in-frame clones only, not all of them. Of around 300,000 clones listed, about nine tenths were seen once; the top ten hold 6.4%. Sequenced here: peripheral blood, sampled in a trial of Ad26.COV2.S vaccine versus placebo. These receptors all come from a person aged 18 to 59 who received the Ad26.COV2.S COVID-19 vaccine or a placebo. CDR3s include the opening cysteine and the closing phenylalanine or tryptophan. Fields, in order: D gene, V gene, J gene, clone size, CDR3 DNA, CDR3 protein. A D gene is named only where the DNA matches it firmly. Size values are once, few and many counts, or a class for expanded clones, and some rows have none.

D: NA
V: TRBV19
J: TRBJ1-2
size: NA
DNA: TGTGCCAGCAAGGACCCCGGTGAGGGGTCGGGATATGGCTACACCTTC
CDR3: CASKDPGEGSGYGYTF

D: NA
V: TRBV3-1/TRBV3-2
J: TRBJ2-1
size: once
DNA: TGTGCCAGCAGTAAGCTCGATGGGCATGAGCAGTTCTTC
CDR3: CASSKLDGHEQFF

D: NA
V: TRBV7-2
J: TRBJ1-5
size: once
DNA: TGTGCCAGCAGCTGGACCTTAGGGGCTCGGCAGCCCCAGCATTTT
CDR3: CASSWTLGARQPQHF

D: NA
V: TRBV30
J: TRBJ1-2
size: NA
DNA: TGTGCCTGGACCGGTACGCGGGGCTACACCTTC
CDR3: CAWTGTRGYTF

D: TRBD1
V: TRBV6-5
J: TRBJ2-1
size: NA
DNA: TGTGCCAGCAGTTACGGGCAGGGGGCTAGTGAGCAGTTCTTC
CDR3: CASSYGQGASEQFF

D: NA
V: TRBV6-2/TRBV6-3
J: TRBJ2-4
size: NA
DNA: TGTGCCAGCAGTTACTCGAGAGCCGCCAAAAACATTCAGTACTTC
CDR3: CASSYSRAAKNIQYF

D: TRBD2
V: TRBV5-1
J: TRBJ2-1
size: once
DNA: TGCGCCAGCAGCTTGAAGCGGGAGCATGATGAGCAGTTCTTC
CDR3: CASSLKREHDEQFF

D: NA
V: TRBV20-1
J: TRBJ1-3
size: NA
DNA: TGCAGTGCTAGTGAACGGGGAGCCACCATATATTTT
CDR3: CSASERGATIYF

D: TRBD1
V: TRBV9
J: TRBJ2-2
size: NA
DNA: TGTGCCAGCGGGGACAGGAGCACGAACACCGGGGAGCTGTTTTTT
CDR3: CASGDRSTNTGELFF

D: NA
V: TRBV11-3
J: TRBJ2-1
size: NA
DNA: TGTGCCAGCAGCCCCCGTAAGGGGGTTAAGCAGTTCTTC
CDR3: CASSPRKGVKQFF

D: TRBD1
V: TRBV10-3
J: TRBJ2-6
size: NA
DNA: TGTGCCATCAGCAGACAGGGGATCTCTGGGGCCAACGTCCTGACTTTC
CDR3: CAISRQGISGANVLTF

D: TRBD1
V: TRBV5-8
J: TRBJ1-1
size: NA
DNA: TGTGCCAGCAGCACCATCCCTTTTAAACAGGGGTCTGAAGCTTTCTTT
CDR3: CASSTIPFKQGSEAFF

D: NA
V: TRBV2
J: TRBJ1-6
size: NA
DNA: TGTGCCAGCAGGGGTTCCGGGGGTTCACCCCTCCACTTT
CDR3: CASRGSGGSPLHF

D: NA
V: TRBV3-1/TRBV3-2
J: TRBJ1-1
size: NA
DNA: TGTGCCAGCAGCCAAGAGGGCGAGCTGATGAACACTGAAGCTTTCTTT
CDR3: CASSQEGELMNTEAFF

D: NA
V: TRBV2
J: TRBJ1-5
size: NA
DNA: TGTGCCAGCAGCCTGATTGGGCCGGATATTAATCAGCCCCAGCATTTT
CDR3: CASSLIGPDINQPQHF

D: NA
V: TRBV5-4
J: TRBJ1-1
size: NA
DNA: TGTGCCAGCAGCTTGTATACGGGGCGTTGGACTGAAGCTTTCTTT
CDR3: CASSLYTGRWTEAFF

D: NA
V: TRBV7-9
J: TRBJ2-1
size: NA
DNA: TGTGCCAGCAGCTTAGACCGGGGGCCCCTTCTCTACAATGAGCAGTTCTTC
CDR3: CASSLDRGPLLYNEQFF

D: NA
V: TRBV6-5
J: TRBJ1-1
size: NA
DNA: TGTGCCAGCAGTTACTCTCGGGAGGCGGGCACTGAAGCTTTCTTT
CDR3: CASSYSREAGTEAFF

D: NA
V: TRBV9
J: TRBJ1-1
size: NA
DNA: TGTGCCAGCAGCGTGAAGGGGAGTTTGAACACTGAAGCTTTCTTT
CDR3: CASSVKGSLNTEAFF

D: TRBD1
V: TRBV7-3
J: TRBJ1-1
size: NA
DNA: TGTGCCAGCAGCCCGACAGGGGGCGCTAATGAAGCTTTCTTT
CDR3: CASSPTGGANEAFF

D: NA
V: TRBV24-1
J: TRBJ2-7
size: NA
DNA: TGTGCCACCAGTGATTTCACAGGGAGCTCCTACGAGCAGTACTTC
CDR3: CATSDFTGSSYEQYF

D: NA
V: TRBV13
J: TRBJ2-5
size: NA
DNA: TGTGCCAGCTGCCTGTGGGGGTGGGTCCTACAAGAGACCCAGTACTTC
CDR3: CASCLWGWVLQETQYF